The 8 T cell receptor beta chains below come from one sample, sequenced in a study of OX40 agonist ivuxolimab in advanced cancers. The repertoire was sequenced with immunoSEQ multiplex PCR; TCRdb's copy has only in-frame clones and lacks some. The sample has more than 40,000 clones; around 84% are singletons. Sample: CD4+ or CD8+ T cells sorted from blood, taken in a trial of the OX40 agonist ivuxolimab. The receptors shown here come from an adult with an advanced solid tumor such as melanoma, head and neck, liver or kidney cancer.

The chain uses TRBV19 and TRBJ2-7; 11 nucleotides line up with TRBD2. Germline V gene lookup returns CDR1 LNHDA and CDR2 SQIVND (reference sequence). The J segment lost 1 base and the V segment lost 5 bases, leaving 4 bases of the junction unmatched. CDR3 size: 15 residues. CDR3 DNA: TGTGCCAGTAGTCCAACTAGCGGGAGTTCCTACGAGCAGTACTTC. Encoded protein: CASSPTSGSSYEQYF. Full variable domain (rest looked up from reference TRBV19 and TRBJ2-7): DGGITQSPKYLFRKEGQNVTLSCEQNLNHDAMYWYRQDPGQGLRLIYYSQIVNDFQKGDIAEGYSVSREKKESFPLTVTSAQKNPTAFYLCASSPTSGSSYEQYFGPGTRLTVT.

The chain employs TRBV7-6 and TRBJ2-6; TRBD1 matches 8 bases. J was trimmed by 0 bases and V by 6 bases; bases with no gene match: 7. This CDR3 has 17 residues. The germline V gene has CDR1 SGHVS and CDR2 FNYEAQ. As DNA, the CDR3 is TGTGCCAGCAGTTCTGGGACAGGCGACTCTGGGGCCAACGTCCTGACTTTC. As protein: CASSSGTGDSGANVLTF.

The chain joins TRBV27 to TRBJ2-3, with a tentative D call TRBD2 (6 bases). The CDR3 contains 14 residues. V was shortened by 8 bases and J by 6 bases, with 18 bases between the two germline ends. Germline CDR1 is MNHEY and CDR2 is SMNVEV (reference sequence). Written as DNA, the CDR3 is TGTGCCAGCGGACGCCGCGGAGGGATGGATACGCAGTATTTT. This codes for CASGRRGGMDTQYF.

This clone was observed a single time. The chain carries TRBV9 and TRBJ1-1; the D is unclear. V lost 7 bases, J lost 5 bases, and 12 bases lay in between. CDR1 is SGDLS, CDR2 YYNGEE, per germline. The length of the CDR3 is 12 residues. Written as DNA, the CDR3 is TGTGCCAGCGGAGGGTTTGATACTGAAGCTTTCTTT. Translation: CASGGFDTEAFF.

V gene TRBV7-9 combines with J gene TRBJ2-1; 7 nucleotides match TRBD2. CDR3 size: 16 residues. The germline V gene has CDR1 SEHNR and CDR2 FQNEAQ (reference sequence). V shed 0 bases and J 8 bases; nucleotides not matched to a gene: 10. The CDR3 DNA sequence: TGTGCCAGCAGCTTAGCTGTCCAGCGGGATCTGGATGAGCAGTTCTTC. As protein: CASSLAVQRDLDEQFF.

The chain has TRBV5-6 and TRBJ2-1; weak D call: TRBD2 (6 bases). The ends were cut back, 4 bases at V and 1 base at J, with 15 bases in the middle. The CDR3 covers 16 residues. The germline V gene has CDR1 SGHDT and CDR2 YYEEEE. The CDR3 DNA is TGTGCCAGCAGCCCCGTCGGGACTTATTCCTACAATGAGCAGTTCTTC. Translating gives CASSPVGTYSYNEQFF.

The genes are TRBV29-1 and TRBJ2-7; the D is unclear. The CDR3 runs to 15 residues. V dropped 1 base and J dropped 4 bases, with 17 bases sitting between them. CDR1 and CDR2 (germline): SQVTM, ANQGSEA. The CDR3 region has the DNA TGCAGCGTTGAAGGGAACGGCGAATGGGGATACGAGCAGTACTTC. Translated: CSVEGNGEWGYEQYF.

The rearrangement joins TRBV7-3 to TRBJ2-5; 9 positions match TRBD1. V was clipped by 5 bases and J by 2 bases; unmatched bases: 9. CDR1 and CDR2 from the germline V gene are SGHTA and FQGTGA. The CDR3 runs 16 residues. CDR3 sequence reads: CASSPQDRGAQETQYF. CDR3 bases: TGTGCCAGCAGCCCCCAAGACAGGGGGGCGCAAGAGACCCAGTACTTC.